This is a list of T cell receptor beta chains from one sample in a study of blood T cell repertoires in COVID-19. TCRdb's copy holds only in-frame clones and misses some; the assay was immunoSEQ multiplex PCR. The table has 250,000 or so clones, roughly 86% seen once. Sequenced input: PBMCs or T cells enriched from blood (not recorded which). Receptors were obtained from a woman aged 50 to 60 who had recovered from COVID-19. Each CDR3 is given with its conserved first and last residue. D genes are given only for firm matches. Not all rows give a size; the values are once, few, many and, for expanded clones, a class.

TRBV28	.	TRBJ2-7	TRBD2	TGTGCCAGCAGTTTTCCGGGGGGGGTAGGCGAGCAGTACTTC	CASSFPGGVGEQYF
TRBV19	.	TRBJ2-2	TRBD1	TGTGCCAGTAGCAACAGGGGGCCTCTGGGGCTGTTTTTT	CASSNRGPLGLFF
TRBV7-8	.	TRBJ1-5	TRBD1	TGTGCCAGCAGCTTACAAGGGACAGGGAATCAGCCCCAGCATTTT	CASSLQGTGNQPQHF
TRBV6-5	.	TRBJ1-4	.	TGTGCCAGCAGCCCAGCAACTAATGAAAAACTGTTTTTT	CASSPATNEKLFF
TRBV28	.	TRBJ2-1	TRBD2	TGTGCCAGCAGTACCAGACTAGCACGCTCCTACAATGAGCAGTTCTTC	CASSTRLARSYNEQFF
TRBV7-2	.	TRBJ1-2	TRBD1	TGTGCCAGCAGCGACCCAGGACAGGGGTACTATGGCTACACCTTC	CASSDPGQGYYGYTF
TRBV7-8	.	TRBJ2-3	TRBD1	TGTGCCAGCAGCCGGGGACAGGGAGTCACAGATACGCAGTATTTT	CASSRGQGVTDTQYF
TRBV11-2	.	TRBJ2-1	TRBD2	TGTGCCAGCAGCCCTGGACTAGCGGGAGAAAAGATCGATGAGCAGTTCTTC	CASSPGLAGEKIDEQFF
TRBV19	.	TRBJ1-2	.	TGTGCCAGTAGTATACAGGGGAACTATGGCTACACCTTC	CASSIQGNYGYTF
TRBV27	.	TRBJ1-2	TRBD1	TGTGCCAGCAGTTCGGGACAGGCCTATGGCTACACCTTC	CASSSGQAYGYTF
TRBV7-9	.	TRBJ1-2	.	TGTGCCAGCAGCTCTCAGTCTTATGGCTACACCTTC	CASSSQSYGYTF
TRBV4-2	.	TRBJ2-7	TRBD2	TGTGCCAGCAGCCAAAGACTAGCGGGAGAAGATATTCAACCCTACGAGCAGTACTTC	CASSQRLAGEDIQPYEQYF
TRBV28	.	TRBJ2-7	.	TGTGCCAGCACCCCACCGGTGCCCAGGGACGAGCAGTACTTC	CASTPPVPRDEQYF
TRBV27	.	TRBJ1-6	.	TGTGCCAGCACCGAACTTTCCCGCTCGGATTCACCCCTCCACTTT	CASTELSRSDSPLHF
TRBV2	.	TRBJ2-7	TRBD2	TGTGCCAGCACTTTAGCTAGCGGCTACTACGAGCAGTACTTC	CASTLASGYYEQYF
TRBV30	.	TRBJ2-7	.	TGTGCCTGGAGTTCACCGACGGGTAAGAGCGAGCAGTACTTC	CAWSSPTGKSEQYF
TRBV6-5	.	TRBJ2-7	TRBD2	TGTGCCAGCAGTTTTGGGACTAGCGGGATGCAGCAGTACTTC	CASSFGTSGMQQYF
TRBV20-1	once	TRBJ1-2	.	TGCAGTGCTAGTCGAGAAAATGGCTACACCTTC	CSASRENGYTF
TRBV24-1	.	TRBJ2-7	.	TGTGCCACCGGGCAAGGGGGCTCCTACGAGCAGTACTTC	CATGQGGSYEQYF
TRBV12-5	.	TRBJ1-2	.	TGTGCTAGTGGTCCAGGGGTAAGGGGCTACACCTTC	CASGPGVRGYTF
TRBV2	few	TRBJ1-2	TRBD1	TGTGCCAGCTCCGGGACAGGGGTGTCTGGCTACACCTTC	CASSGTGVSGYTF
TRBV7-9	few	TRBJ1-4	TRBD1	TGTGCCAGCAGCTTAGCGATGGCAGGGGGCGGTGAAAAACTGTTTTTT	CASSLAMAGGGEKLFF
TRBV12-3/TRBV12-4	.	TRBJ2-4	.	TGTGCCAGTCACGACAGCACCAAAAACATTCAGTACTTC	CASHDSTKNIQYF